The source of this T cell receptor beta chain is a study of blood T cells in healthy people across ages. Regarding the study as a whole: Reliance upon unsorted PBMCs precluded definitive naive versus antigen-experienced comparison. A greater number of naive CD4+ cells and higher diversity distinguished long-lived donors from aged donors.

Using a J-beta primer mix together with a sample-barcoded 5' primer, a second PCR was run for about 7 to 12 cycles. One entry per CDR3 protein, called by TCRdb with MiXCR from the 5' RACE reads. The top ten clones hold around 24% of a sample with around 580,000 distinct CDR3 sequences, 45% to 55% of them seen once. Trimming cost V 6 bases and J 7 bases; bases outside gene matches: 7. Germline-derived CDR1 and CDR2 are SGHTA and FQGNSA. This CDR3 comprises 14 residues. Donors were systemically healthy Caucasian individuals from Russia aged about 6 to 90 years. This clonotype was seen only a few times. Its antigen is as yet unknown.

What was sequenced was blood. This chain connects TRBV7-2 to TRBJ2-1, with 9 bases fitting TRBD1. The sequence came from a man aged 80 or over in good health. CDR3 region: CASRANRGQNEQFF. In DNA form, the CDR3 reads TGTGCCAGCAGAGCGAACAGGGGGCAAAATGAGCAGTTCTTC.